These 2 T cell receptor beta chains came from one sample sequenced in a study of cytomegalovirus exposure and HLA in healthy donors. PCR involved 60 Vbeta and 13 Jbeta primers. Generated by immunoSEQ multiplex PCR, the TCRdb table keeps only in-frame clones and is missing some. The specimen's table records about 140,000 clones. The specimen was PBMCs. These receptors all come from a man aged 35-49 years in good health and CMV-seronegative.

The chain couples TRBV2 to TRBJ2-5; no clear D. This CDR3 comprises 16 residues. Between the trimmed V and J ends, which lost 5 bases and 2 bases, there was a span of 18 bases. Germline CDR1 is SNHLY and CDR2 is FYNNEI. The CDR3 sequence: CASSPVVTRMQETQYF. The CDR3, as DNA: TGTGCCAGCAGTCCGGTGGTGACGCGGATGCAAGAGACCCAGTACTTC.

The chain combines TRBV7-2 with TRBJ1-3, with 7 bases matching TRBD1. Trimming removed 2 bases from V and 3 bases from J; junction bases left unmatched: 7. The CDR3 is 16 amino acids. CDR1 and CDR2 from the germline V gene are SGHTA and FQGNSA. The CDR3, as DNA: TGTGCCAGCAGCTTACAATTGACAGGGAGTGGAAACACCATATATTTT. This translates into CASSLQLTGSGNTIYF.